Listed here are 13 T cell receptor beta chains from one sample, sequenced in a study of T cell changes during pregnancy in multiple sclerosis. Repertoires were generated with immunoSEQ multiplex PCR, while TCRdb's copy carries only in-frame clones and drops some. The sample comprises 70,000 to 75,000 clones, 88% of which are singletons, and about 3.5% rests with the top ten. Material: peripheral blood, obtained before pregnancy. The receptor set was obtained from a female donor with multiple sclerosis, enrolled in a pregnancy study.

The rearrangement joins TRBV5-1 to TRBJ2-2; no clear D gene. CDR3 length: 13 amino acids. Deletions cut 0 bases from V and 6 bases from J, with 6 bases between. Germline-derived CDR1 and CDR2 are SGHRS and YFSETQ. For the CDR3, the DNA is TGCGCCAGCAGCTTGGTCAGCGCCGGGGAGCTGTTTTTT. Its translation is CASSLVSAGELFF.

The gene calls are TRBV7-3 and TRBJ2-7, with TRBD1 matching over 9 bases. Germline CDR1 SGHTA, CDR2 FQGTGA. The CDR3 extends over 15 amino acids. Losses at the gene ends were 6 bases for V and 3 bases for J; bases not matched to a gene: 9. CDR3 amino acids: CASSSPDRGDYEQYF. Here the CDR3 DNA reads TGTGCCAGCAGTTCTCCCGACAGGGGGGACTACGAGCAGTACTTC. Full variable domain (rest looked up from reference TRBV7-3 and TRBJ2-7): GAGVSQTPSNKVTEKGKYVELRCDPISGHTALYWYRQSLGQGPEFLIYFQGTGAADDSGLPNDRFFAVRPEGSVSTLKIQRTERGDSAVYLCASSSPDRGDYEQYFGPGTRLTVT.

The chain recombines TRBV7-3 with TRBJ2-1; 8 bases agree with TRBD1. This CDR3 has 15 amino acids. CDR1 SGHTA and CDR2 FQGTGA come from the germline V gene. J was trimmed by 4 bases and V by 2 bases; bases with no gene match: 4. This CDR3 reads CASSLGQGEYNEQFF. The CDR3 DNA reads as TGTGCCAGCAGCTTAGGACAGGGAGAATACAATGAGCAGTTCTTC.

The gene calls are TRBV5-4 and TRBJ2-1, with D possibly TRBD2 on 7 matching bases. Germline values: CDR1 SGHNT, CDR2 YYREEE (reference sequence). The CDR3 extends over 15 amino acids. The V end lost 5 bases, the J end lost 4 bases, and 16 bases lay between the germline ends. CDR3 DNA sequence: TGTGCCAGCAGTCCGGGGGGCCAAACATACAATGAGCAGTTCTTC. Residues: CASSPGGQTYNEQFF.

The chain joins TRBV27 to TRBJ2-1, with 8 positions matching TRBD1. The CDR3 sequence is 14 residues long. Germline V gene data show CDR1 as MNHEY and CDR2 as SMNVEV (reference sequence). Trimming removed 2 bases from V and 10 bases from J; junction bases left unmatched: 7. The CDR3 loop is CASSLPGQGREQFF. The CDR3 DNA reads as TGTGCCAGCAGTTTACCTGGACAGGGTCGGGAGCAGTTCTTC.

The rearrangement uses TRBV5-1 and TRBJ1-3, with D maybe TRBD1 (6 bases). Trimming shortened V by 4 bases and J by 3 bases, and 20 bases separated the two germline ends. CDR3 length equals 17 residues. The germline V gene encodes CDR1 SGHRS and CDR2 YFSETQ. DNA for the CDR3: TGCGCCAGCAGCAGTGGAAACAGGGAGATGGGTGGAAACACCATATATTTT. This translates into CASSSGNREMGGNTIYF. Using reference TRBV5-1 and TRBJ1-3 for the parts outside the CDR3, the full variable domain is KAGVTQTPRYLIKTRGQQVTLSCSPISGHRSVSWYQQTPGQGLQFLFEYFSETQRNKGNFPGRFSGRQFSNSRSEMNVSTLELGDSALYLCASSSGNREMGGNTIYFGEGSWLTVV.

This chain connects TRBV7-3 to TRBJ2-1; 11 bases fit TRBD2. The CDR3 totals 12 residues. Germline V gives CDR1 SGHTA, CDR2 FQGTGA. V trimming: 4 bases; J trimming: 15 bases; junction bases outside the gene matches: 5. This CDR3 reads CASSYSGGAVFF. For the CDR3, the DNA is TGTGCCAGCAGCTATAGCGGGGGGGCCGTGTTCTTC.

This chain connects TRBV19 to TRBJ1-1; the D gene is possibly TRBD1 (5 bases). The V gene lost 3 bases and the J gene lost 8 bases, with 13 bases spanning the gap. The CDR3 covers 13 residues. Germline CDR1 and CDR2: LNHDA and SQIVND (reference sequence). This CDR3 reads CASSIASTVEAFF. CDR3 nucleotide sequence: TGTGCCAGTAGTATCGCCTCGACAGTCGAAGCTTTCTTT.

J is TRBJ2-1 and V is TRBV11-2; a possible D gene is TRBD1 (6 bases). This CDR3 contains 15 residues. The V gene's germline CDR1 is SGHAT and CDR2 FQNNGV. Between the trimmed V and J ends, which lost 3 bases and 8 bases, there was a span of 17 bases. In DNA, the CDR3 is TGTGCCAGCAGCTTGGGTAATACAGGGTTCGATGAGCAGTTCTTC. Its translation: CASSLGNTGFDEQFF.

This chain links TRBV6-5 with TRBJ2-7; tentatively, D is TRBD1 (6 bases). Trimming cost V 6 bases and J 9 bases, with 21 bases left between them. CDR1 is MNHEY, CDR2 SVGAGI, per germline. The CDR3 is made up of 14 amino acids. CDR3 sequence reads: CASSPGGRPEVQYF. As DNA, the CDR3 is TGTGCCAGCAGCCCTGGGGGCAGGCCAGAGGTGCAGTACTTC.

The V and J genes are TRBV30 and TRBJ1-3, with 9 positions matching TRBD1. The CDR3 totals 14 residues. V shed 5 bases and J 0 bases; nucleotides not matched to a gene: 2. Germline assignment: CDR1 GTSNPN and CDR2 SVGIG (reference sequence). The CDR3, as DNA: TGTGCCTGGGGGACAGGGAACTCTGGAAACACCATATATTTT. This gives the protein CAWGTGNSGNTIYF.

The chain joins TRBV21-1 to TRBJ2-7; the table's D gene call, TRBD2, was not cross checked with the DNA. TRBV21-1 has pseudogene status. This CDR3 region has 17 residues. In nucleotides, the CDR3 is TGTGCCAGCAGCAAACCCCAAAGCGGGGGGCCCTCCTACGAGCAGTACTTC. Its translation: CASSKPQSGGPSYEQYF.

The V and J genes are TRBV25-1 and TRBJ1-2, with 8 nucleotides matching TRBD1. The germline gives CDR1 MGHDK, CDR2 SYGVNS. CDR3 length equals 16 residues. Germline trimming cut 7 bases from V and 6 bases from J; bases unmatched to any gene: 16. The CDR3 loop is CASTTSGGHPLDGYTF. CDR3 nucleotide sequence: TGTGCCAGCACGACGTCAGGGGGCCACCCCCTCGATGGCTACACCTTC.